These 25 T cell receptor beta chains came from one sample sequenced in a study of cytomegalovirus exposure and HLA in healthy donors. This PCR relied on a set of 60 Vbeta primers and 13 Jbeta primers. TCRdb's table, derived via immunoSEQ multiplex PCR, lists solely in-frame clones and lacks some. The sample carries about 120,000 clones, under 80% recorded once. The sequenced sample was PBMCs. The origin of the receptors is a man aged 40-49 years in good health and CMV-seropositive.

The rearrangement links TRBV4-2 to TRBJ2-7; 9 nucleotides align to TRBD1. The germline CDR1 and CDR2 sequences are LGHNA and YNFKEQ. J gave up 5 bases and V 0 bases, and 8 bases lay outside the gene matches. The CDR3 runs 16 residues. The DNA for the CDR3 is TGTGCCAGCAGCCAAGATGGAACAGGGGGCAGGGACGAGCAGTACTTC. Translated, it gives CASSQDGTGGRDEQYF.

This chain uses TRBV6-1 with TRBJ2-3, with 11 bases matching TRBD2. The CDR3 is 16 amino acids. Trimming removed 0 bases from V and 6 bases from J; junction bases left unmatched: 5. Germline assignment: CDR1 MNHNS and CDR2 SASEGT. CDR3 sequence (DNA): TGTGCCAGCAGTGAAGCCATAGCGGGGGGGGCCGATACGCAGTATTTT. Protein: CASSEAIAGGADTQYF.

The CDR3 loop reads CASSADSSYQPQHF. The CDR3 DNA follows: TGTGCCAGCAGCGCCGACAGCTCGTATCAGCCCCAGCATTTT. The genes are TRBV7-6 and TRBJ1-5; a weak D match, TRBD1 (5 bases). Trimming removed 5 bases from V and 5 bases from J, with 13 bases in between. This CDR3 is built from 14 residues. Germline CDR1 and CDR2: SGHVS and FNYEAQ.

This chain links TRBV6-5 with TRBJ2-2; D is unclear. The CDR3 has 13 residues. Trimming took off 5 bases at V and 1 base at J, with 5 bases between the two ends. From germline, CDR1 is MNHEY and CDR2 SVGAGI. The CDR3 coding sequence is TGTGCCAGCAGTCCACAGAACACCGGGGAGCTGTTTTTT. As protein: CASSPQNTGELFF.

V usage is TRBV5-1 and J usage is TRBJ2-5; a possible D gene is TRBD1 (5 bases). Germline CDR1 is SGHRS and CDR2 is YFSETQ. V shed 5 bases and J shed 1 base, with 9 bases lying between them. The CDR3 totals 13 residues. This CDR3 reads CASSNQGQETQYF. The DNA of the CDR3 is TGCGCCAGCAGTAATCAGGGCCAAGAGACCCAGTACTTC.

This rearrangement joins TRBV7-6 to TRBJ2-7; 7 nucleotides line up with TRBD1. CDR1 SGHVS and CDR2 FNYEAQ come from the germline V gene. The V and J ends lost 5 bases and 4 bases, in that order; junction bases with no gene match: 5. The CDR3 contains 13 residues. DNA for the CDR3: TGTGCCAGCAGCGCACAGGGGTCGTACGAGCAGTACTTC. Protein: CASSAQGSYEQYF.

J is TRBJ2-3 and V is TRBV27, with 12 bases that match TRBD2. This CDR3 is built from 18 residues. Per germline, CDR1 MNHEY and CDR2 SMNVEV (reference sequence). Trimming took 0 bases from V and 4 from J; bases not matched to a gene: 8. Here the CDR3 DNA reads TGTGCCAGCAGTTTATCGAACGGGCCTAGCGGGAGGGCAGATACGCAGTATTTT. As protein: CASSLSNGPSGRADTQYF.

The rearrangement uses TRBV5-8 and TRBJ2-5; TRBD2 is a possible D gene (6 bases). Trimming shortened V by 0 bases and J by 4 bases, and 10 bases separated the two germline ends. Looked up from germline, CDR1 is SGHTS and CDR2 is YDEGEE. This CDR3 is built from 14 residues. CDR3 nucleotide sequence: TGTGCCAGCAGCTTGGCCTGGGGGGTAGAGACCCAGTACTTC. Protein product: CASSLAWGVETQYF.

This clone was detected a few times. J is TRBJ1-2 and V is TRBV29-1; TRBD1 matches at 9 bases. With V trimmed by 0 bases and J by 7 bases, 3 bases remained unmatched. Germline CDR1 is SQVTM and CDR2 is ANQGSEA. The CDR3 consists of 13 residues. The CDR3 reads CSVEEQGAGGYTF. CDR3 nucleotide sequence: TGCAGCGTTGAAGAACAGGGGGCAGGTGGCTACACCTTC.

The CDR3 coding sequence is TGTGCCAGCAGCTTAGTTTCGATGGGCTATCAGCCCCAGCATTTT. It yields the protein CASSLVSMGYQPQHF. The chain couples TRBV7-8 to TRBJ1-5; D ambiguous. Trimming took off 1 base at V and 5 bases at J, with 12 bases between the two ends. The germline gives CDR1 SGHVS, CDR2 FQNEAQ. This CDR3 is 15 amino acids long.

V is TRBV9 and J is TRBJ2-1, with 11 bases lining up with TRBD2. The CDR3 is 14 amino acids. The V and J ends lost 3 bases and 8 bases, in that order; junction bases with no gene match: 4. The germline V gene has CDR1 SGDLS and CDR2 YYNGEE. CDR3 residues: CASSAGLAGHEQFF. Here the CDR3 DNA reads TGTGCCAGCAGCGCCGGACTAGCGGGCCATGAGCAGTTCTTC.

This sequence joins TRBV19 and TRBJ1-1; D is unclear. The V end was cut by 6 bases, the J end by 1 base, with 9 bases between. The germline V gene encodes CDR1 LNHDA and CDR2 SQIVND (reference sequence). The CDR3 has 13 amino acids. Here the CDR3 reads CASRRAANTEAFF. The CDR3 DNA follows: TGTGCCAGTAGGAGGGCAGCGAACACTGAAGCTTTCTTT.

This clone came up once. The gene calls are TRBV5-1 and TRBJ2-7; 7 positions match TRBD2. Germline trimming cut 4 bases from V and 6 bases from J; bases unmatched to any gene: 13. There are 15 residues in the CDR3. CDR1 and CDR2 from the germline V gene are SGHRS and YFSETQ. The CDR3, as DNA: TGCGCCAGCAGCCTCAGGCGGGGGAGTGTTGGCGAGCAGTACTTC. Its protein is CASSLRRGSVGEQYF.

This chain links TRBV5-1 with TRBJ1-2; a possible D gene is TRBD1 (5 bases). Germline CDR1 reads SGHRS; CDR2 reads YFSETQ. CDR3 length: 13 residues. V was pared by 4 bases and J by 0 bases, with 7 bases between. As DNA, the CDR3 is TGCGCCAGCAGCCTACAGGCTAACTATGGCTACACCTTC. Its protein product is CASSLQANYGYTF.

This rearrangement joins TRBV11-2 to TRBJ2-5; possibly TRBD1 for D (6 bases). The J call could be wrong; TRBJ2-7 is a better fit for the DNA end. The CDR3 runs 13 residues. Per the germline V gene, CDR1 is SGHAT and CDR2 is FQNNGV. For the CDR3, the DNA is TGTGCCAGCAGCTTAGGGGGGCCCCTCGAGCAGTACTTC. Translating gives CASSLGGPLEQYF.

This clone was found once. This chain links TRBV30 with TRBJ1-6; D gene ambiguous. V was clipped by 3 bases and J by 10 bases, with 22 bases between them. This CDR3 spans 16 amino acids. Germline-derived CDR1 and CDR2 are GTSNPN and SVGIG (reference sequence). The CDR3 nucleotides read TGTGCCTGGAGGGCCCCGGGCCCGCGGGATCGGTCACCCCTCCACTTT. It yields the protein CAWRAPGPRDRSPLHF.

The chain combines TRBV9 with TRBJ1-2; the D gene is possibly TRBD1 (5 bases). Germline V CDR1 and CDR2: SGDLS, YYNGEE. V lost 1 base to trimming and J lost 2 bases, with 9 bases between them. The CDR3 runs to 14 residues. CDR3 loop: CASSVLRGNYGYTF. CDR3 coding DNA: TGTGCCAGCAGCGTATTGCGGGGGAACTATGGCTACACCTTC. The full variable domain, with the rest looked up from reference TRBV9 and TRBJ1-2, is DSGVTQTPKHLITATGQRVTLRCSPRSGDLSVYWYQQSLDQGLQFLIQYYNGEERAKGNILERFSAQQFPDLHSELNLSSLELGDSALYFCASSVLRGNYGYTFGSGTRLTVV.

The rearrangement joins TRBV6-5 to TRBJ2-2, with TRBD1 matching 7 bases. Germline V gene lookup returns CDR1 MNHEY and CDR2 SVGAGI. J lost 1 base, V lost 5 bases, and 4 bases had no gene match. CDR3 length: 15 residues. The CDR3 spells CASSKRQGNTGELFF. CDR3 in DNA: TGTGCCAGCAGTAAAAGACAGGGGAACACCGGGGAGCTGTTTTTT.

This rearrangement joins TRBV7-9 to TRBJ2-3; D perhaps matches TRBD2 (6 bases). The CDR3 is 19 residues long. Germline loops: CDR1 SEHNR, CDR2 FQNEAQ (reference sequence). Trimming cost V 5 bases and J 0 bases, with 24 bases left between them. The CDR3 nucleotides read TGTGCCAGCAGCCGGTCGGGAGCGGGCTTGATTCGGAGCACAGATACGCAGTATTTT. Translating gives CASSRSGAGLIRSTDTQYF.

About this clone: This sample also contains other DNA sequences that code for the same CDR3. The chain carries TRBV27 and TRBJ1-2; 9 positions agree with TRBD1. There are 12 residues in the CDR3. Germline CDR1 is MNHEY and CDR2 is SMNVEV (reference sequence). The V segment lost 5 bases and the J segment 7 bases; nucleotides outside the gene matches: 2. The CDR3: CASSPTGGGYTF. Here the CDR3 DNA reads TGTGCCAGCAGTCCGACAGGGGGTGGCTACACCTTC.

There are a few counts of this clone. This chain links TRBV7-9 with TRBJ2-7; 13 nucleotides agree with TRBD2. The V and J ends lost 4 bases and 6 bases, in that order; junction bases with no gene match: 9. This CDR3 is built from 16 residues. Germline CDR1 SEHNR, CDR2 FQNEAQ (reference sequence). The CDR3 region is CASSSTQLAGGREQYF. CDR3 nucleotides: TGTGCCAGCAGCTCCACGCAACTAGCGGGAGGGCGCGAGCAGTACTTC.

This chain links TRBV19 with TRBJ1-4; 9 nucleotides align to TRBD1. The J segment lost 3 bases and the V segment lost 5 bases, leaving 7 bases of the junction unmatched. The CDR3 is made up of 16 amino acids. The germline CDR1 and CDR2 sequences are LNHDA and SQIVND (reference sequence). As DNA, the CDR3 is TGTGCCAGTAGTCCGTGGACAGGGGACGCTAATGAAAAACTGTTTTTT. The encoded protein is CASSPWTGDANEKLFF.

The chain couples TRBV7-2 to TRBJ2-4; a possible D gene is TRBD2 (5 bases). The V gene's germline CDR1 is SGHTA and CDR2 FQGNSA. V was trimmed by 0 bases and J by 5 bases, leaving 11 bases between them. This CDR3 is built from 15 residues. This chain's CDR3 is CASSLARDGENIQYF. CDR3 bases: TGTGCCAGCAGCTTAGCCCGGGATGGGGAAAACATTCAGTACTTC.

This CDR3 reads CSVEAGRAGDEQYF. CDR3 DNA sequence: TGCAGCGTTGAAGCGGGCAGGGCGGGGGACGAGCAGTACTTC. V and J are TRBV29-1 and TRBJ2-7; 7 positions agree with TRBD2. This CDR3 contains 14 residues. Germline values: CDR1 SQVTM, CDR2 ANQGSEA. The junction had 8 bases not matched to a gene; V was cut back by 1 base and J by 5 bases.

The rearrangement links TRBV12-2 to TRBJ2-7; the table's D gene call, TRBD2, was not cross checked with the DNA. TRBV12-2 is a pseudogene locus. This CDR3 has 16 residues. CDR3 loop: CASRLGHSGRASEQYF. CDR3 DNA: TGTGCAAGTCGCTTAGGGCATAGCGGGAGGGCCAGTGAGCAGTACTTC.